There are a few counts of the clone carrying this TCR beta chain. RNA transcripts gave rise to amplified TCR beta CDR3 regions. The primer set for the first-round RT-PCR of the TCR CDR3 was HTBI. TCRdb analysed the multiplex PCR reads with MiXCR anew, one entry per CDR3 protein. The repertoire consists of some 770,000 distinct CDR3 sequences, with roughly 15% occurring once and the leading ten covering under 8.5%. This CDR3 is 16 amino acids long. The J segment lost 2 bases and the V segment lost 7 bases, leaving 6 bases of the junction unmatched. Germline CDR1 and CDR2: KGHDR and SFDVKD. This record comes from a study of T cells in Graves' hyperthyroidism and ophthalmopathy.

The chain couples TRBV24-1 to TRBJ2-3; 12 bases line up with TRBD2. Sequences were obtained from blood. This TCR was sampled from a man between 18 and 29 years old with Graves' hyperthyroidism. The CDR3 protein is CATSGGLAGYTDTQYF. CDR3 sequence (DNA): TGTGCCACCAGCGGAGGACTAGCGGGGTACACAGATACGCAGTATTTT.